This TCR beta chain was sequenced for a study of T cells after yellow fever vaccination. Study-wide findings and caveats: FACS-sorted repertoires could harbor abundant contaminating bulk-population clonotypes. Peaking on day 5 versus 15, the secondary response was faster but weaker. Detected again after the booster were most primary-vaccination clones, at almost 97% CD4 and roughly 88% CD8.

Conversion of TCR transcripts into cDNA relied on 5'RACE template switching, which added a universal primer site and UMIs. Using its own MiXCR run on the 5' RACE reads, TCRdb lists one record per CDR3 protein. The table records about 53,000 distinct CDR3 sequences, approximately 6.9% of them present only once. This clonotype was seen repeatedly, ten times or more. What it recognizes is unknown. CDR3 size: 16 residues. The V gene lost 4 bases and the J gene lost 4 bases, with 20 bases spanning the gap. Germline V gene sequence: CDR1 SGDLS, CDR2 YYNGEE. The receptor was derived from a man between 18 and 35 years old who received the YFV17D yellow fever vaccine. The source material was CD8+ T cells sorted from PBMCs, sampled on the day of the first yellow fever vaccination. This chain uses TRBV9 with TRBJ1-1; TRBD1 is a possible D gene (5 bases). The CDR3 reads CASSPGRGRVVTEAFF. The DNA for the CDR3 is TGTGCCAGCAGCCCTGGAAGGGGAAGAGTAGTCACTGAAGCTTTCTTT.